Reported below is one TCR beta chain. TCRdb keeps only in-frame clones here, not all; method: immunoSEQ multiplex PCR. The sample carries 35,000 to 50,000 clones, 80% to 90% recorded once. CDR1 SGHDT and CDR2 YYEEEE come from the germline V gene. The V end lost 2 bases, the J end lost 7 bases, and 13 bases lay between the germline ends. CDR3 length: 14 residues. These data are taken from a study of T cell changes during pregnancy in multiple sclerosis. The chain links TRBV5-6 to TRBJ1-5; D gene unclear. This specimen was CD4+ T cells from peripheral blood mononuclear cells, taken after pregnancy. The source of this sequence is a female donor with multiple sclerosis, enrolled in a pregnancy study. The CDR3 here is CASSFGNWAQPQHF. The CDR3 nucleotides are TGTGCCAGCAGCTTTGGAAACTGGGCACAGCCCCAGCATTTT.